Included here is one T cell receptor beta chain sequence, with context. The antigen is undetermined. Germline CDR1 reads SQVTM; CDR2 reads ANQGSEA. This CDR3 spans 15 amino acids. J lost 1 base, V lost 4 bases, and 7 bases had no gene match. This record belongs to a study of cytomegalovirus exposure and HLA in healthy donors. Regarding the study as a whole: The study labeled 150 to 200 TCR beta chains cytomegalovirus-associated.

TCRdb's table, derived via immunoSEQ multiplex PCR, lists solely in-frame clones and lacks some. Of tens of thousands of clones listed, roughly 94% were seen once; the top ten hold nearly 4.5%. The chain carries TRBV29-1 and TRBJ1-2; 9 nucleotides align to TRBD1. This TCR came from a man between 18 and 29 years old in good health and CMV-seropositive. Specimen: PBMCs. Here the CDR3 reads CSVGDRDQINYGYTF. In nucleotides, the CDR3 is TGCAGCGTTGGGGACAGGGATCAGATTAACTATGGCTACACCTTC.